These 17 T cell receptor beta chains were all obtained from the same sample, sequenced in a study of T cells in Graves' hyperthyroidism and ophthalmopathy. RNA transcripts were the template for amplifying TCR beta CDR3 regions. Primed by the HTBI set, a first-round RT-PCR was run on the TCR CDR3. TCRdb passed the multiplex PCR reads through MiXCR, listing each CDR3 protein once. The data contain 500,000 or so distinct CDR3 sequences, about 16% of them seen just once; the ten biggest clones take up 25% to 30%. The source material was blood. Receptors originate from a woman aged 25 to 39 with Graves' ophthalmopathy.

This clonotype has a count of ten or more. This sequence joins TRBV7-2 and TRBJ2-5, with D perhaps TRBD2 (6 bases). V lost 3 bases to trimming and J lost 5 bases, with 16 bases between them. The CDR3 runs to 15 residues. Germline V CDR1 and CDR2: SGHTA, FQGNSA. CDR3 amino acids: CASSFGGARGETQYF. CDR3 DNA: TGTGCCAGCAGCTTCGGGGGAGCTAGAGGGGAGACCCAGTACTTC.

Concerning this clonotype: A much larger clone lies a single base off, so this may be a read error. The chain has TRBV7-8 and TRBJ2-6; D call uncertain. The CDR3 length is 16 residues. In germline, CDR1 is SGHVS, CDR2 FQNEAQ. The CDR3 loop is CVSSLLSSSGANVLTF. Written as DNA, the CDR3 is TGTGTCAGCAGCCTACTGTCCAGCTCTGGGGCCAACGTCCTGACTTTC.

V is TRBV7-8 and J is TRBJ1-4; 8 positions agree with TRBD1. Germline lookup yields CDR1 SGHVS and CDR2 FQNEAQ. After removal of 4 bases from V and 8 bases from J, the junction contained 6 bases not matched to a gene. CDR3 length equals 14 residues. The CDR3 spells CASSSDRGWEKLFF. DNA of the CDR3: TGTGCCAGCAGCTCCGACAGGGGTTGGGAAAAACTGTTTTTT.

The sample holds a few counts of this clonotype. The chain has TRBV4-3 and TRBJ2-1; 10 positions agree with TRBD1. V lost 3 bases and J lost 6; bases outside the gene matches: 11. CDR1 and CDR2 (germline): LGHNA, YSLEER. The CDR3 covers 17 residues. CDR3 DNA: TGCGCCAGCAGCCAGGACCCGGGACAGGGGACCTTCAATGAGCAGTTCTTC. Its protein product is CASSQDPGQGTFNEQFF.

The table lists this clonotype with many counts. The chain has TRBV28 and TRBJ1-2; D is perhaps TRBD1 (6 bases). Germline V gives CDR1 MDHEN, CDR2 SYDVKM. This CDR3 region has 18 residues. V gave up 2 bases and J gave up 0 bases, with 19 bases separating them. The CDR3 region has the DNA TGTGCCAGCAGTTTAACCACAATCCGGGACACCTCTAACTATGGCTACACCTTC. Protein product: CASSLTTIRDTSNYGYTF.

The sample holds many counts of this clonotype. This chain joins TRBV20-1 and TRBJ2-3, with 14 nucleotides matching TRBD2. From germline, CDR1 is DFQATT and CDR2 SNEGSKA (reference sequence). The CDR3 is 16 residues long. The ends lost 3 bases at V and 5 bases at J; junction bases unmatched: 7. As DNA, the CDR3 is TGCAGTGCTAGGGTCGGGACTAGCGGGAGTGGAGATACGCAGTATTTT. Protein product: CSARVGTSGSGDTQYF.

The CDR3 sequence: CASSYHDGSYEQYF. CDR3 sequence (DNA): TGTGCCAGCAGTTACCACGACGGATCCTACGAGCAGTACTTC. This sequence joins TRBV6-2 or TRBV6-3 and TRBJ2-7; D ambiguous. CDR1 MNHEY and CDR2 SVGEGT come from the germline V gene. V was trimmed by 2 bases and J by 1 base, leaving 9 bases between them. This CDR3 is built from 14 residues.

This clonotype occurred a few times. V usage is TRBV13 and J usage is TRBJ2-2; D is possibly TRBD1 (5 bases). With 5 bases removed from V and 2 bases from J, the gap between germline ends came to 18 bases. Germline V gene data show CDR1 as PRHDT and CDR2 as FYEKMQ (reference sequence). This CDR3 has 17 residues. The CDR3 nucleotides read TGTGCCAGCAGCCCTATTCCCCCCCAGGGAAACACCGGGGAGCTGTTTTTT. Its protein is CASSPIPPQGNTGELFF.

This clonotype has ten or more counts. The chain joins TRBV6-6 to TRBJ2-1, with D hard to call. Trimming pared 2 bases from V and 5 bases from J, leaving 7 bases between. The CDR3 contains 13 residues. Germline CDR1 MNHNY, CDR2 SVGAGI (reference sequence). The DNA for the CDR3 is TGTGCCAGCAGTTACGCGACCGACAATGAGCAGTTCTTC. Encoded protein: CASSYATDNEQFF.

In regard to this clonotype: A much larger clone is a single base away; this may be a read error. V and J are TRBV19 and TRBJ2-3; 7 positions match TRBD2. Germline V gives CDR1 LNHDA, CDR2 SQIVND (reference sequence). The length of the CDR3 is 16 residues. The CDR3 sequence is CAISIRRGSRTDTQYF. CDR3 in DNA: TGTGCCATTAGTATACGGCGCGGGAGCCGCACAGATACGCAGTATTTT.

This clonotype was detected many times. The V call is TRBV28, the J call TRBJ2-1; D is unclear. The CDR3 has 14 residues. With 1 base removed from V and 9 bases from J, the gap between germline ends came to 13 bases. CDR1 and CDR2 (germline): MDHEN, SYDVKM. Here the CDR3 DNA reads TGTGCCAGCAGTTTATACGGTGGATCCGGTGAGCAGTTCTTC. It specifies CASSLYGGSGEQFF.

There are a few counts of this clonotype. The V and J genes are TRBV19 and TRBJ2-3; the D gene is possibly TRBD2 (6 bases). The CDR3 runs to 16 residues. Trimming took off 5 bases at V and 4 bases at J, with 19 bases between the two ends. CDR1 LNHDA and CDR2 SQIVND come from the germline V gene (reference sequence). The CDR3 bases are TGTGCCAGTAGTGACCGCGGGGCATCTAATCCAGATACGCAGTATTTT. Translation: CASSDRGASNPDTQYF.

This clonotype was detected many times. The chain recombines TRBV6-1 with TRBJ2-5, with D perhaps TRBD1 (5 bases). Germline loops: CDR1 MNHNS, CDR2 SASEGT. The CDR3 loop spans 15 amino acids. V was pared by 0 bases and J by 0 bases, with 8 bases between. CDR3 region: CASSEAYRYQETQYF. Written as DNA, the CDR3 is TGTGCCAGCAGTGAAGCGTACAGGTACCAAGAGACCCAGTACTTC.

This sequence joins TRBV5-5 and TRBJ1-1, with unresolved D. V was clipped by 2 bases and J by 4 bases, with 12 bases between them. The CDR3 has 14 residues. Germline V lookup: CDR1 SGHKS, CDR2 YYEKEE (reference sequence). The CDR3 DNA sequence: TGTGCCAGCAGCTTTGGGAAGAAGGGCACTGAAGCTTTCTTT. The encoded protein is CASSFGKKGTEAFF. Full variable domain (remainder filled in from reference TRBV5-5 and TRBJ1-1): DAGVTQSPTHLIKTRGQQVTLRCSPISGHKSVSWYQQVLGQGPQFIFQYYEKEERGRGNFPDRFSARQFPNYSSELNVNALLLGDSALYLCASSFGKKGTEAFFGQGTRLTVV.

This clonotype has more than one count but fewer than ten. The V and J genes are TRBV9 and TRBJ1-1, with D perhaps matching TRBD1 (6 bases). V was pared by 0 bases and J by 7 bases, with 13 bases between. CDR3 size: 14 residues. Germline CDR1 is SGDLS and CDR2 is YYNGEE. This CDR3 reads CASSVVLGGLEAFF. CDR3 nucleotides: TGTGCCAGCAGCGTAGTTTTGGGGGGCCTTGAAGCTTTCTTT.

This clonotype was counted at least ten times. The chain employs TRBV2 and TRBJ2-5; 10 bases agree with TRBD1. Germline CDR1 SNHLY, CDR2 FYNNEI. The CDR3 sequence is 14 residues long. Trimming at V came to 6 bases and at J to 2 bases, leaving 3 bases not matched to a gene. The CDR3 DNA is TGTGCCAGCAGACCGGGACAGGGGCAAGAGACCCAGTACTTC. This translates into CASRPGQGQETQYF.

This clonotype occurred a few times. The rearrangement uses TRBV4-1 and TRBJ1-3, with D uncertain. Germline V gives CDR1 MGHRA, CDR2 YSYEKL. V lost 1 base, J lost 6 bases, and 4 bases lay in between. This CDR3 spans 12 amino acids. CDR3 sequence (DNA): TGCGCCAGCAGCCAAGCCTCAAACACCATATATTTT. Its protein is CASSQASNTIYF.